The sequence of this TCR beta chain was determined in a study of T cells expressing NK-cell markers (dated by TCRdb to the early 2020s). At the level of the whole study: In sorted CD3+CD56+NKG2C+, CD3+CD56+NKG2C- and CD3+CD56-NKG2C+ T-cell subsets from several donors, TCR beta-chain repertoires were profiled. Illumina HiSeq 2000/2500, MiSeq or NextSeq was used to sequence libraries as 2 x 150 bp reads. Seven of the eight sequenced donors were HCMV-seropositive and one was HCMV-seronegative. The study sequenced eight donors, all healthy volunteers chosen at random: three men and five women.

Findings and caveats that apply to the study as a whole: For roughly six donors, the dominant CD3+CD56+NKG2C+ clonotypes were among the top 10 CD8+ clonotypes and accounted for about 1.0-7.0% of CD8+ T cells. Those dominant clonotypes were again the most abundant among CD3+CD56-NKG2C+ cells in a handful of donors, at about 28.3-65%. Whether the expanded NKG2C-expressing T cell clones were specific for HCMV antigens was left unclear.

Sequencing was performed on an Illumina HiSeq 2000. 5'RACE template switching, by which a universal primer site and unique molecular identifiers were added, was used to make TCR beta cDNA libraries. Synthesis of cDNA was primed from the TCR beta constant segment and was followed by two consecutive PCR amplification steps. The published analysis was carried out like this. MIGEC handled demultiplexing of the reads and grouping by UMI, while MiTCR was used to assemble and quantify clonotypes. To exclude erroneous sequences, only TCR cDNA sequences supported by at least two reads were retained. The tcR package was used for downstream repertoire analysis, and clonotypes were matched between fractions using CDR3 nucleotide sequence together with V segment. VDJmatch was used to annotate antigen specificity against VDJdb, with one amino acid substitution allowed in CDR3. With the reads reprocessed by TCRdb, a single entry stands for each CDR3 protein sequence and no DNA is reported. The V and J calls and clone size come from TCRdb's table, not from the authors' own analysis. This sample's records show some 140,000 distinct CDR3 sequences. The ten biggest clones cover around 35% of the sample.

HCMV-specific IgG was detected in serum with a commercial ELISA kit to determine HCMV serostatus. Ficoll density gradient centrifugation was used to isolate peripheral blood mononuclear cells from blood. Remarks on this clonotype: Its cognate antigen has yet to be identified.

The CDR3 measures 16 amino acids from cysteine to phenylalanine. No nucleotide data were recorded. Per the germline V gene (reference sequence), WNHNN is the CDR1 and SYGVQD is the CDR2. The TCR comes from a woman between 50 and 59 years old in good health. Donor details come from another sample of the same person, matched by shared clones. Sequences were obtained from blood T cells: a sorted CD56 or NKG2C T cell subset, CD4+ or CD8+ T cells, or bulk PBMC T cells (not recorded which). The chain joins TRBV10-1 to TRBJ2-7; the TRBD2 assignment by TCRdb is unverifiable without DNA. This receptor has the CDR3 CAHLADYSCDSYEQYF.